This T cell receptor (beta chain) derives from a study of T-cell memory formation after mild COVID-19. In TCRdb, the 5' RACE reads were re-called with MiXCR into one record per CDR3 protein. The sample yields 450,000 to 650,000 distinct CDR3 sequences, around 17% seen once. In this sample, this clonotype turned up a few times. Its antigen is not known. Regarding the study as a whole: Specificity for SARS-CoV-2 was not confirmed among the second-wave clones peaking on day 37. Clones shrinking between day 15 and 85 showed a balanced CD4/CD8 split, and those that grew later tilted toward CD4+.

The TCR was taken from an adult woman who had mild COVID-19 (a few samples of this study predate the infection). Cell type and time point are not known. Sample: PBMCs or a T cell subset sorted from them (not recorded which).

The CDR3 loop is CASSFVGQPQHF. CDR3 coding DNA: TGTGCCAGCAGCTTCGTCGGGCAGCCCCAGCATTTT. The V call is TRBV7-8, the J call TRBJ1-5; D call uncertain. Germline V gives CDR1 SGHVS, CDR2 FQNEAQ. This CDR3 comprises 12 residues. V dropped 3 bases and J dropped 7 bases, with 7 bases sitting between them.